This T cell receptor beta chain appears in the sequencing data of a study of blood T cells in healthy people across ages. Notes on the study in general: Among T cells, TCR beta diversity per million cells dropped roughly linearly as age rose. Nothing was known about donor CMV status, and this possibly confounded expanded clonotype changes.

Sample-barcoded 5' priming and a J-beta primer mix drove a second PCR of roughly 6 to 12 cycles. In TCRdb, the 5' RACE reads were re-called with MiXCR into one record per CDR3 protein. The sample consists of around 1.7 million distinct CDR3 sequences, roughly 28% of them appearing once. Total RNA was isolated from each sample in quantities of at least 5.5 micrograms. This clonotype was found a few times. No antigen is known for it. Germline assignment: CDR1 MNHNY and CDR2 SVGAGI (reference sequence). The germline V and J ends were trimmed by 6 bases and 1 base, with 13 bases remaining between them. This CDR3 is built from 14 residues.

The receptor was derived from a woman younger than 45 in good health. This chain connects TRBV6-6 to TRBJ2-7; D unresolved. Sequenced input: blood. CDR3: CASRETPSSYEQYF. The CDR3 DNA reads as TGTGCCAGCAGGGAAACACCTTCTTCCTACGAGCAGTACTTC.